This is a list of T cell receptor beta chains from one sample in a study of T cells expressing NK-cell markers. From the 5' RACE reads, TCRdb lists one entry per CDR3 protein and no DNA. The sample holds 400,000 or so distinct CDR3 sequences. Sequencing was performed on blood T cells: a sorted CD56 or NKG2C T cell subset, CD4+ or CD8+ T cells, or bulk PBMC T cells (not recorded which). The receptors shown here come from a woman between 50 and 59 years old in good health. Both conserved end residues are part of each CDR3.

cdr3_aa | v_call | cdr3_length | j_call
CASTFPTGGRSSTDTQYF | TRBV6-6 | 18 | TRBJ2-3
CASGPGLEDWGDTQYF | TRBV11-1 | 16 | TRBJ2-3
CASSLPPGGRYNEQFF | TRBV7-8 | 16 | TRBJ2-1
CASSLSLGTDNEKLFF | TRBV12-3/TRBV12-4 | 16 | TRBJ1-4
CAWSRGLQGEQYF | TRBV30 | 13 | TRBJ2-7
CASSKRQGGYTDTQYF | TRBV5-6 | 16 | TRBJ2-3
CASSLGRRRGTEAFF | TRBV7-8 | 15 | TRBJ1-1
CAISESTMGNEKLFF | TRBV10-3 | 15 | TRBJ1-4
CASSQSTTSYEQYF | TRBV3-1 | 14 | TRBJ2-7
CASRVAGTLEETQYF | TRBV12-3/TRBV12-4 | 15 | TRBJ2-5
CSARDVGAGELFF | TRBV20-1 | 13 | TRBJ2-2
CASSLWGQGGYEQYF | TRBV27 | 15 | TRBJ2-7
CASSPRIDTQYF | TRBV7-9 | 12 | TRBJ2-3
CSATPLDRRSTDTQYF | TRBV20-1 | 16 | TRBJ2-3
CASSLAPGPNYGYTF | TRBV7-2 | 15 | TRBJ1-2
CASSLYRTYNEQFF | TRBV27 | 14 | TRBJ2-1
CATSRDLKDEAFF | TRBV15 | 13 | TRBJ1-1
CASSQVVGPGGEQFF | TRBV3-1 | 15 | TRBJ2-1
CASSLAAGGGNEQFF | TRBV5-1 | 15 | TRBJ2-1
CASSLNGASGRPNEQFF | TRBV11-1 | 17 | TRBJ2-1
CASSSSLGVRTNQPQHF | TRBV6-5 | 17 | TRBJ1-5
CSVVKLAGNIQYF | TRBV29-1 | 13 | TRBJ2-4
CASSQPLAGAYEQYF | TRBV5-1 | 15 | TRBJ2-7
CASSQEVGGETQYF | TRBV4-2 | 14 | TRBJ2-5
CSERTGGNSPLHF | TRBV20-1 | 13 | TRBJ1-6
CATSDYRVGKVRYEQFF | TRBV24-1 | 17 | TRBJ2-1
CASSYRVEQFF | TRBV6-5 | 11 | TRBJ2-1
CSAESGRSDEQFF | TRBV20-1 | 13 | TRBJ2-1
CATSKDRANTDTQYF | TRBV15 | 15 | TRBJ2-3
CASSSGQGASYNEQFF | TRBV5-5 | 16 | TRBJ2-1
CASSYVLGTEAFF | TRBV6-5 | 13 | TRBJ1-1
CASSSLYDRDSTDTQYF | TRBV19 | 17 | TRBJ2-3
CASSQWTSGAETQYF | TRBV7-9 | 15 | TRBJ2-5
CASSPGTGRLYEQYF | TRBV18 | 15 | TRBJ2-7
CASSPPGSSNTGELFF | TRBV18 | 16 | TRBJ2-2
CASSSDRDKYEQYF | TRBV7-9 | 14 | TRBJ2-7
CATSRERTSGRTRAGELFF | TRBV15 | 19 | TRBJ2-2
CSANTGREKLFF | TRBV20-1 | 12 | TRBJ1-4
CASSSSTELQETQYF | TRBV5-1 | 15 | TRBJ2-5
CASSSTLDGILAKNIQYF | TRBV7-3 | 18 | TRBJ2-4
CSARVVVAGGLYF | TRBV20-1 | 13 | TRBJ2-7
CASSGQGLRTEAFF | TRBV19 | 14 | TRBJ1-1
CASSETPDGTWFF | TRBV2 | 13 | TRBJ2-1
CATSETGVADTQYF | TRBV24-1 | 14 | TRBJ2-3
CASSRAIAGDSYNEQFF | TRBV4-2 | 17 | TRBJ2-1
CASSASGRAREQFF | TRBV9 | 14 | TRBJ2-1
CASSFWAGVGANVLTF | TRBV27 | 16 | TRBJ2-6
CASSTYPSGTSGRANEQFF | TRBV21-1 | 19 | TRBJ2-1
CASSLLYTEAFF | TRBV7-9 | 12 | TRBJ1-1
CASSVGLRGQEDTEAFF | TRBV9 | 17 | TRBJ1-1
CASSLMTSGGQTYSYEQYF | TRBV5-1 | 19 | TRBJ2-7
CASSFDRVDSPLHF | TRBV5-5 | 14 | TRBJ1-6
CASSLGEGNTIYF | TRBV5-1 | 13 | TRBJ1-3
CASRPTSGRAARATGELFF | TRBV27 | 19 | TRBJ2-2
CASSPQFYEQYF | TRBV12-3/TRBV12-4 | 12 | TRBJ2-7
CAWSPGGGKPQHF | TRBV30 | 13 | TRBJ1-5
CASDRTGARNEQFF | TRBV11-2 | 14 | TRBJ2-1
CASSLNRATRRSTDTQYF | TRBV5-5 | 18 | TRBJ2-3